The 20 T cell receptor beta chains listed next were all sequenced from one sample in a study of OX40 agonist ivuxolimab in advanced cancers. Only in-frame clones appear in the TCRdb table, and some are missing; sequencing was by immunoSEQ multiplex PCR. This sample has tens of thousands of clones, with approximately 90% found just once. Sequencing was performed on CD4+ or CD8+ T cells sorted from blood, taken in a trial of the OX40 agonist ivuxolimab. Receptor source: an adult with an advanced solid tumor such as melanoma, head and neck, liver or kidney cancer.

This clone has only one observation. The V call is TRBV7-8, the J call TRBJ1-2; a possible D gene is TRBD1 (6 bases). Germline V lookup: CDR1 SGHVS, CDR2 FQNEAQ. V was pared by 1 base and J by 13 bases, with 10 bases between. The CDR3 extends over 11 amino acids. CDR3 region: CASSLEGDFTF. CDR3 in DNA: TGTGCCAGCAGCTTAGAGGGGGACTTCACCTTC.

Here the CDR3 reads CSGTDSTGFLSSGSLYEQYF. In nucleotides, the CDR3 is TGCAGCGGGACTGATTCTACAGGGTTTTTGTCTAGCGGGAGCTTATACGAGCAGTACTTC. V gene TRBV29-1 combines with J gene TRBJ2-7, with 10 bases matching TRBD2. The CDR3 has 20 residues. The germline gives CDR1 SQVTM, CDR2 ANQGSEA. V shed 7 bases, J shed 4 bases, and the junction held 28 bases outside the gene matches.

The CDR3 bases are TGTGCCAGCAGCTCAGGGCTGGAGACCCAGTACTTC. Encoded protein: CASSSGLETQYF. This chain uses TRBV7-9 with TRBJ2-5; D possibly corresponds to TRBD1 (5 bases). With 4 bases removed from V and 5 bases from J, the gap between germline ends came to 8 bases. There are 12 residues in the CDR3. CDR1 is SEHNR, CDR2 FQNEAQ, per germline (reference sequence).

The chain couples TRBV27 to TRBJ2-7; D is undetermined. The CDR3 extends over 11 amino acids. Deletions cut 5 bases from V and 0 bases from J, with 2 bases between. Per the germline V gene, CDR1 is MNHEY and CDR2 is SMNVEV (reference sequence). The CDR3, as DNA: TGTGCCAGCAGTCACTCCTACGAGCAGTACTTC. This gives the protein CASSHSYEQYF.

V and J are TRBV10-3 and TRBJ2-7; 7 bases agree with TRBD2. CDR3 length: 16 amino acids. V lost 2 bases and J lost 7; bases outside the gene matches: 14. Germline CDR1 is ENHRY and CDR2 is SYGVKD. The CDR3 here is CAISEGGTYLGGEQYF. As DNA, the CDR3 is TGTGCCATCAGTGAGGGGGGAACGTACCTGGGAGGGGAGCAGTACTTC.

The V call is TRBV28, the J call TRBJ1-5; D gene unclear. V lost 5 bases, J lost 4 bases, and 9 bases lay in between. The CDR3 consists of 13 residues. Germline V gene data show CDR1 as MDHEN and CDR2 as SYDVKM. CDR3 sequence reads: CASSLIRNQPQHF. CDR3 DNA sequence: TGTGCCAGCAGTCTGATAAGGAATCAGCCCCAGCATTTT.

The V gene is TRBV7-9, the J gene TRBJ2-1; 9 nucleotides align to TRBD2. After removal of 4 bases from V and 0 bases from J, the junction contained 13 bases not matched to a gene. This CDR3 spans 19 amino acids. Per germline, CDR1 SEHNR and CDR2 FQNEAQ (reference sequence). The CDR3 DNA sequence: TGTGCCAGCAGCTCCCGGGTACTAGCGGGTTTGAGCTCCTACAATGAGCAGTTCTTC. Encoded protein: CASSSRVLAGLSSYNEQFF.

The V gene is TRBV4-1, the J gene TRBJ1-1; D uncertain. The CDR3 is 14 residues long. CDR1 is MGHRA, CDR2 YSYEKL, per germline. Trimming removed 1 base from V and 7 bases from J, with 13 bases in between. The CDR3 DNA reads TGCGCCAGCAGCCAAGCTCGGGGTCTTAATGAAGCTTTCTTT. As protein: CASSQARGLNEAFF.

This chain uses TRBV27 with TRBJ1-4; 8 nucleotides agree with TRBD1. Germline CDR1 and CDR2: MNHEY and SMNVEV (reference sequence). With 3 bases clipped from V and 8 bases from J, the junction kept 2 bases outside the gene matches. The CDR3 length is 13 residues. The CDR3 DNA follows: TGTGCCAGCAGTTTCGGGACAGGCGAAAAACTGTTTTTT. Protein product: CASSFGTGEKLFF.

This clone was seen a single time. The chain uses TRBV7-9 and TRBJ1-5; D not certain. Trimming pared 1 base from V and 3 bases from J, leaving 7 bases between. Per the germline V gene, CDR1 is SEHNR and CDR2 is FQNEAQ (reference sequence). The CDR3 spans 14 residues. The CDR3 DNA is TGTGCCAGCAGCTTAGACAGTAACAATCAGCCCCAGCATTTT. Its protein product is CASSLDSNNQPQHF.

The rearrangement joins TRBV29-1 to TRBJ2-3, with a weak D call TRBD2 (6 bases). V gave up 8 bases and J gave up 4 bases, with 13 bases separating them. The germline CDR1 and CDR2 sequences are SQVTM and ANQGSEA. The CDR3 consists of 12 residues. CDR3 in amino acids: CSSLGGSDTQYF. DNA of the CDR3: TGCAGCTCCCTCGGGGGATCAGATACGCAGTATTTT.

The chain recombines TRBV27 with TRBJ2-7, with D tentatively TRBD1 (6 bases). Germline V gives CDR1 MNHEY, CDR2 SMNVEV (reference sequence). The CDR3 sequence is 13 residues long. V was trimmed by 2 bases and J by 7 bases, leaving 12 bases between them. The CDR3 DNA sequence: TGTGCCAGCAGTTTAACAGGGACGGGGGAGCAGTACTTC. Translated: CASSLTGTGEQYF.

The chain uses TRBV7-6 and TRBJ2-5; 9 bases line up with TRBD2. The CDR3 is 15 residues long. J was trimmed by 4 bases and V by 3 bases; bases with no gene match: 6. Germline loops: CDR1 SGHVS, CDR2 FNYEAQ. CDR3 DNA: TGTGCCAGCAGCTTGCTAGCGGGAACTGGAGAGACCCAGTACTTC. As protein: CASSLLAGTGETQYF.

The chain carries TRBV25-1 and TRBJ2-3; TRBD2 agrees at 11 bases. This CDR3 is 18 amino acids long. The germline V gene has CDR1 MGHDK and CDR2 SYGVNS. V lost 1 base and J lost 7; bases outside the gene matches: 13. The CDR3 reads CASSESSLLAGDDYTQYF. Written as DNA, the CDR3 is TGTGCCAGCAGTGAATCCTCCCTACTAGCGGGAGACGACTATACGCAGTATTTT.

The chain carries TRBV27 and TRBJ2-1; perhaps TRBD2 as D (6 bases). This CDR3 contains 17 residues. The germline CDR1 and CDR2 sequences are MNHEY and SMNVEV (reference sequence). Trimming pared 0 bases from V and 0 bases from J, leaving 12 bases between. For the CDR3, the DNA is TGTGCCAGCAGTTTATCGGGACTCCTAAGCTCCTACAATGAGCAGTTCTTC. It yields the protein CASSLSGLLSSYNEQFF.

The rearrangement uses TRBV27 and TRBJ2-1, with D possibly matching TRBD1 (5 bases). Trimming pared 5 bases from V and 0 bases from J, leaving 14 bases between. CDR1 MNHEY and CDR2 SMNVEV come from the germline V gene (reference sequence). This CDR3 has 16 residues. The DNA for the CDR3 is TGTGCCAGCAGTATCTGGGGCGTGAGCTCCTACAATGAGCAGTTCTTC. Translation gives CASSIWGVSSYNEQFF.

The rearrangement uses TRBV27 and TRBJ2-1; D is unclear. Germline V lookup: CDR1 MNHEY, CDR2 SMNVEV (reference sequence). V lost 3 bases and J 8 bases, leaving 11 bases between the germline ends. This CDR3 has 13 residues. The CDR3 DNA reads as TGTGCCAGCAGTTTCTCCCCCCTCGATGAGCAGTTCTTC. The encoded protein is CASSFSPLDEQFF.

The chain employs TRBV5-1 and TRBJ2-1; 7 bases are shared with TRBD2. Germline V CDR1 and CDR2: SGHRS, YFSETQ. There are 16 residues in the CDR3. The J segment lost 4 bases and the V segment lost 0 bases, leaving 7 bases of the junction unmatched. The CDR3: CASSLGLAISYNEQFF. As DNA, the CDR3 is TGCGCCAGCAGCTTGGGACTAGCAATAAGTTACAATGAGCAGTTCTTC. The whole variable domain, remainder taken from reference TRBV5-1 and TRBJ2-1, is KAGVTQTPRYLIKTRGQQVTLSCSPISGHRSVSWYQQTPGQGLQFLFEYFSETQRNKGNFPGRFSGRQFSNSRSEMNVSTLELGDSALYLCASSLGLAISYNEQFFGPGTRLTVL.

The genes are TRBV19 and TRBJ2-2, with a tentative D call TRBD2 (5 bases). CDR3 length equals 14 residues. Trimming left V 5 bases short and J 2 bases short, with 9 bases between. Germline CDR1 and CDR2: LNHDA and SQIVND (reference sequence). The CDR3 nucleotides read TGTGCCAGTAGTCCCGGGGTTAACACCGGGGAGCTGTTTTTT. Translating it yields CASSPGVNTGELFF. Supplemented by reference TRBV19 and TRBJ2-2, the full variable domain reads DGGITQSPKYLFRKEGQNVTLSCEQNLNHDAMYWYRQDPGQGLRLIYYSQIVNDFQKGDIAEGYSVSREKKESFPLTVTSAQKNPTAFYLCASSPGVNTGELFFGEGSRLTVL.

The chain employs TRBV27 and TRBJ2-7, with 7 bases matching TRBD2. Per the germline V gene, CDR1 is MNHEY and CDR2 is SMNVEV (reference sequence). The trim removed 2 bases at V and 1 base at J, leaving 8 bases unmatched. The CDR3 has 16 residues. CDR3 sequence reads: CASSLRGSGYSYEQYF. The CDR3 DNA reads TGTGCCAGCAGTTTACGTGGTAGCGGGTATTCCTACGAGCAGTACTTC.